This T cell receptor (beta chain) was obtained from a study of cytomegalovirus exposure and HLA in healthy donors. Overall study results and limits: Through in vitro validation, three CMV-associated chains were shown to be specific for CMV antigens.

Worth noting for this clone: Its antigen is unidentified.

The CDR3 length is 15 residues. From germline, CDR1 is SGHVS and CDR2 FQNEAQ. Deletions cut 5 bases from V and 4 bases from J, with 17 bases between. Produced via immunoSEQ multiplex PCR; TCRdb's table is partial and in-frame only. The sample carries some 270,000 clones, 80% to 90% recorded once. The sample consisted of PBMCs. The V call is TRBV7-8, the J call TRBJ1-2, with a possible D match to TRBD1 (5 bases). This TCR was recovered from a woman between 18 and 29 years old in good health and CMV-seronegative. The CDR3 spells CASSARQSPFYGYTF. The CDR3, as DNA: TGTGCCAGCAGCGCCCGACAGTCTCCCTTCTATGGCTACACCTTC. Filled out from reference TRBV7-8 and TRBJ1-2, the complete variable domain reads GAGVSQSPRYKVAKRGQDVALRCDPISGHVSLFWYQQALGQGPEFLTYFQNEAQLDKSGLPSDRFFAERPEGSVSTLKIQRTQQEDSAVYLCASSARQSPFYGYTFGSGTRLTVV.